What follows describes a single TCR beta chain. As yet, its antigen is unknown. These data originate in a study of cytomegalovirus exposure and HLA in healthy donors. Study-level results: The listing of roughly 160 TCR beta chains classed them as cytomegalovirus-associated.

PCR used 60 Vbeta primers and 13 Jbeta primers. Data came from immunoSEQ multiplex PCR; TCRdb stores just in-frame clones and leaves some out. The table shows roughly 72,000 clones, with roughly 81% occurring only once. V shed 4 bases and J shed 0 bases, with 7 bases lying between them. CDR1 and CDR2 (germline): GTSNPN, SVGIG (reference sequence). This CDR3 is built from 14 residues. The rearrangement links TRBV30 to TRBJ2-6; no clear D. The sample taken for sequencing was PBMCs. The receptor was isolated from a human donor in good health. CDR3 residues: CAWIQSSGANVLTF. In DNA form, the CDR3 reads TGTGCCTGGATACAGAGCTCTGGGGCCAACGTCCTGACTTTC.